These T cell receptor beta chains were read from a single sample in a study of CD8 T cells in Susac syndrome. TCRdb processed the immunoSEQ multiplex PCR reads anew with MiXCR; each CDR3 protein has one entry. The data hold a few hundred thousand distinct CDR3 sequences, with 75% to 90% observed a single time. Sequencing was done on a sample of CD8+ T cells from PBMCs. Receptor source: a human donor with multiple sclerosis. The CDR3 runs from the conserved cysteine through the conserved F or W. D genes are given only for firm matches. Clone size, where shown, is once, few, many, or a class for clones that have expanded.

d_gene: NA; abundance: NA; v_gene: TRBV24-1; j_gene: TRBJ2-7; CDR3nt: TGTGCCACCAGGCCCCCGAGCCTGGGTGAAGAGCAGTACTTC; CDR3aa: CATRPPSLGEEQYF
d_gene: TRBD2; abundance: NA; v_gene: TRBV20-1; j_gene: TRBJ2-1; CDR3nt: TGCAGTGCTTCCACTCTTACCTTAGCGGGAGGTAGTCTGGGTGAGCAGTTCTTC; CDR3aa: CSASTLTLAGGSLGEQFF
d_gene: TRBD1; abundance: NA; v_gene: TRBV10-3; j_gene: TRBJ1-1; CDR3nt: TGTGCCATCAGTGGACAGGGTCCTGGCACTGAAGCTTTCTTT; CDR3aa: CAISGQGPGTEAFF
d_gene: TRBD2; abundance: NA; v_gene: TRBV7-9; j_gene: TRBJ2-4; CDR3nt: TGTGCCAGCAGCCCAGGGACAGCCGGGACTAGCGGAGCCAAAAACATTCAGTACTTC; CDR3aa: CASSPGTAGTSGAKNIQYF
d_gene: NA; abundance: NA; v_gene: TRBV20-1; j_gene: TRBJ2-1; CDR3nt: TGCAGTGCTAGAGTACAGGGACTATCAAGCTACAATGAGCAGTTCTTC; CDR3aa: CSARVQGLSSYNEQFF
d_gene: NA; abundance: NA; v_gene: TRBV20-1; j_gene: TRBJ2-1; CDR3nt: TGCAGTGCTGCCCGAGAGGGAGAGCAGTTCTTC; CDR3aa: CSAAREGEQFF
d_gene: NA; abundance: NA; v_gene: TRBV27; j_gene: TRBJ1-5; CDR3nt: TGTGCCAGCGCTCAGGGAGAGTATAGCAATCAGCCCCAGCATTTT; CDR3aa: CASAQGEYSNQPQHF
d_gene: TRBD1; abundance: NA; v_gene: TRBV2; j_gene: TRBJ1-1; CDR3nt: TGTGCCAGCAGAAGGGGACAGACTGAAGCTTTCTTT; CDR3aa: CASRRGQTEAFF
d_gene: NA; abundance: NA; v_gene: TRBV5-4; j_gene: TRBJ1-1; CDR3nt: TGTGCCAGCCAGTTAAACGGGGAGGACACTGAAGCTTTCTTT; CDR3aa: CASQLNGEDTEAFF
d_gene: NA; abundance: NA; v_gene: TRBV6-5; j_gene: TRBJ2-7; CDR3nt: TGTGCCAGCAGTTCACTACCGGGACCGTTAGACGAGCAGTACTTC; CDR3aa: CASSSLPGPLDEQYF
d_gene: NA; abundance: few; v_gene: TRBV6-2/TRBV6-3; j_gene: TRBJ2-7; CDR3nt: TGTGCCAGCAGTTACAGGGCCGCCTACGAGCAGTACTTC; CDR3aa: CASSYRAAYEQYF
d_gene: NA; abundance: NA; v_gene: TRBV12-3/TRBV12-4; j_gene: TRBJ1-4; CDR3nt: TGTGCCAGCAGCTCCCTTCCCTGGCGGGGTGAAAAACTGTTTTTT; CDR3aa: CASSSLPWRGEKLFF
d_gene: NA; abundance: NA; v_gene: TRBV27; j_gene: TRBJ1-5; CDR3nt: TGTGCCAGCAGTATTGGGGGCACGAGACAGCCCCAGCATTTT; CDR3aa: CASSIGGTRQPQHF
d_gene: NA; abundance: NA; v_gene: TRBV5-1; j_gene: TRBJ1-2; CDR3nt: TGCGCCAGCAGCTTCTCCCCTGGGGTGGGTAGCTATGGCTACACCTTC; CDR3aa: CASSFSPGVGSYGYTF
d_gene: TRBD1; abundance: NA; v_gene: TRBV18; j_gene: TRBJ1-5; CDR3nt: TGTGCCAGCTCACCAGGGACAGAGGAGGACCAGCATTTT; CDR3aa: CASSPGTEEDQHF
d_gene: NA; abundance: NA; v_gene: TRBV19; j_gene: TRBJ2-7; CDR3nt: TGTGCCACCAGCTCAGGGGCGCTTGGGTACGAGCAGTACTTC; CDR3aa: CATSSGALGYEQYF
d_gene: NA; abundance: NA; v_gene: TRBV4-1; j_gene: TRBJ2-7; CDR3nt: TGCGCCAGCAGCCAAGATACCGCGGCCAGCTCCTACGAGCAGTACTTC; CDR3aa: CASSQDTAASSYEQYF
d_gene: NA; abundance: NA; v_gene: TRBV6-1; j_gene: TRBJ2-7; CDR3nt: TGTGCCAGCAGTGGACAAGCAGGGGTGGTGCCTTCCGACGAGCAGTACTTC; CDR3aa: CASSGQAGVVPSDEQYF
d_gene: NA; abundance: few; v_gene: TRBV12-3/TRBV12-4; j_gene: TRBJ2-3; CDR3nt: TGTGCCAGCACCATAGACAGCTCCCTGGATACGCAGTATTTT; CDR3aa: CASTIDSSLDTQYF
d_gene: TRBD1; abundance: NA; v_gene: TRBV20-1; j_gene: TRBJ1-2; CDR3nt: TGCAGTGCTAGGGGGCTGGGGCAGGGGGGCTATGGCTACACCTTC; CDR3aa: CSARGLGQGGYGYTF
d_gene: NA; abundance: NA; v_gene: TRBV19; j_gene: TRBJ2-1; CDR3nt: TGTGCCAGTAGTTATGTGGGGAACTACAATGAGCAGTTCTTC; CDR3aa: CASSYVGNYNEQFF
d_gene: NA; abundance: NA; v_gene: TRBV12-3/TRBV12-4; j_gene: TRBJ1-5; CDR3nt: TGTGCCAGCAGTCCCCCGGGATTCCAGAGGGCCGATAGCAATCAGCCCCAGCATTTT; CDR3aa: CASSPPGFQRADSNQPQHF
d_gene: TRBD1; abundance: few; v_gene: TRBV12-3/TRBV12-4; j_gene: TRBJ2-3; CDR3nt: TGTGCCAGCAGTCCTTGGGACAGGGGGACAGATACGCAGTATTTT; CDR3aa: CASSPWDRGTDTQYF
d_gene: TRBD1; abundance: NA; v_gene: TRBV6-6; j_gene: TRBJ1-3; CDR3nt: TGTGCCAGCAGTTGGGACAGCGGAAACACCATATATTTT; CDR3aa: CASSWDSGNTIYF
d_gene: NA; abundance: NA; v_gene: TRBV20-1; j_gene: TRBJ2-7; CDR3nt: TGCAGTGCTAGAGATGAGGGGTCCAGAACCTACGAGCAGTACTTC; CDR3aa: CSARDEGSRTYEQYF
d_gene: NA; abundance: NA; v_gene: TRBV6-4; j_gene: TRBJ2-2; CDR3nt: TGTGCCAGCAGTGACTCGTTCGGGGGTAGCGGGGAGCTGTTTTTT; CDR3aa: CASSDSFGGSGELFF
d_gene: NA; abundance: NA; v_gene: TRBV20-1; j_gene: TRBJ2-7; CDR3nt: TGCAGTGCTAGAGATCGACAGGATGGTACCTACGAGCAGTACTTC; CDR3aa: CSARDRQDGTYEQYF
d_gene: NA; abundance: NA; v_gene: TRBV29-1; j_gene: TRBJ2-7; CDR3nt: TGCAGCGTTGTAAACTCGGCCCCATCCTACGAGCAGTACTTC; CDR3aa: CSVVNSAPSYEQYF
d_gene: TRBD1; abundance: NA; v_gene: TRBV19; j_gene: TRBJ2-7; CDR3nt: TGTGCCAGTAGCCCCCTACAGACAGGGAATTCCTACGAGCAGTACTTC; CDR3aa: CASSPLQTGNSYEQYF
d_gene: NA; abundance: few; v_gene: TRBV14; j_gene: TRBJ2-5; CDR3nt: TGTGCCAGCAGCCAAGTGAGACAGTCCCAAGAGACCCAGTACTTC; CDR3aa: CASSQVRQSQETQYF
d_gene: NA; abundance: NA; v_gene: TRBV20-1; j_gene: TRBJ2-7; CDR3nt: TGCAGTGCGAGAGGACTGGAGGCCTTCGAGCAGTACTTC; CDR3aa: CSARGLEAFEQYF
d_gene: TRBD2; abundance: NA; v_gene: TRBV10-1; j_gene: TRBJ2-3; CDR3nt: TGCGCCAGCAGCACACTAGCGGGAGGAGGTACAGATACGCAGTATTTT; CDR3aa: CASSTLAGGGTDTQYF
d_gene: TRBD2; abundance: NA; v_gene: TRBV5-4; j_gene: TRBJ2-5; CDR3nt: TGTGCCAGCAGCTTGGGGTTGGGAGGGACGCGGCAGACCCAGTACTTC; CDR3aa: CASSLGLGGTRQTQYF
d_gene: NA; abundance: NA; v_gene: TRBV5-6; j_gene: TRBJ2-1; CDR3nt: TGTGCCAGCACCTTAGGGGGGAGCTCCTACAATGAGCAGTTCTTC; CDR3aa: CASTLGGSSYNEQFF
d_gene: TRBD1; abundance: NA; v_gene: TRBV3-1; j_gene: TRBJ2-7; CDR3nt: TGTGCCAGCAGCCAGCCCTGGACAGGGAACCCCTACGAGCAGTACTTC; CDR3aa: CASSQPWTGNPYEQYF
d_gene: NA; abundance: NA; v_gene: TRBV29-1; j_gene: TRBJ2-5; CDR3nt: TGCAGCGTTGAGGCGGGGATCCAAGAGACCCAGTACTTC; CDR3aa: CSVEAGIQETQYF
d_gene: NA; abundance: NA; v_gene: TRBV5-1; j_gene: TRBJ2-7; CDR3nt: TGCGCCAGCAGCTTGGAAATGAGTTACGAGCAGTACTTC; CDR3aa: CASSLEMSYEQYF
d_gene: NA; abundance: NA; v_gene: TRBV11-2; j_gene: TRBJ2-6; CDR3nt: TGTGCCAGCAGCTTAGATAAGGAGTTTTACTACTCTGGGGCCAACGTCCTGACTTTC; CDR3aa: CASSLDKEFYYSGANVLTF
d_gene: TRBD2; abundance: NA; v_gene: TRBV28; j_gene: TRBJ2-1; CDR3nt: TGTGCCAGCTCCCCCGGGAGGTCCTACAATGAGCAGTTCTTC; CDR3aa: CASSPGRSYNEQFF
d_gene: TRBD1; abundance: NA; v_gene: TRBV27; j_gene: TRBJ1-6; CDR3nt: TGTGCCAGCAGTTTATCGGGACAGGGCCTCCATAATTCACCCCTCCACTTT; CDR3aa: CASSLSGQGLHNSPLHF
d_gene: NA; abundance: few; v_gene: TRBV4-2; j_gene: TRBJ2-1; CDR3nt: TGTGCCAGCAGCCAAGGAGAAGGGACCTACAATGAGCAGTTCTTC; CDR3aa: CASSQGEGTYNEQFF
d_gene: NA; abundance: NA; v_gene: TRBV6-1; j_gene: TRBJ2-7; CDR3nt: TGTGCCAGCAGCCAAAGTGCCCCTATCACGAGCTCCTACGAGCAGTACTTC; CDR3aa: CASSQSAPITSSYEQYF
d_gene: NA; abundance: NA; v_gene: TRBV4-1; j_gene: TRBJ2-7; CDR3nt: TGCGCCAGCAGCCTCTCTGGCCAAGGGGTTAATCCCTACGAGCAGTACTTC; CDR3aa: CASSLSGQGVNPYEQYF
d_gene: NA; abundance: NA; v_gene: TRBV19; j_gene: TRBJ2-1; CDR3nt: TGTGCCAGTATAGTTGGGGATGAGCAGTTCTTC; CDR3aa: CASIVGDEQFF
d_gene: TRBD1; abundance: NA; v_gene: TRBV4-1; j_gene: TRBJ1-1; CDR3nt: TGCGCCAGCAGCCAACCACCCGCGCAGGGGGCTGAAGCTTTCTTT; CDR3aa: CASSQPPAQGAEAFF
d_gene: TRBD2; abundance: NA; v_gene: TRBV5-5; j_gene: TRBJ2-1; CDR3nt: TGTGCCAGCAGCTTCACTAGCGGGGGTCACAATGAGCAGTTCTTC; CDR3aa: CASSFTSGGHNEQFF